A single sample gave rise to the 32 T cell receptor beta chains below, sequenced in a study of follicular helper T cells after annual influenza vaccination (dated by TCRdb to 2017 to 2019). The sample's time point label, in plain terms: 2015-2016 season, 7 days after influenza vaccination. Libraries were built with the immunoSEQ multiplex PCR assay. In its TCRdb copy, this immuneACCESS table keeps in-frame sequences only and misses some clones. Where compared with another copy, unresolved V genes explain less than half of these, and the others have no known cause. The sample table lists more than 6,500 clones, around 85% of them with a count of one. The ten largest clones add up to about 0.54% of the sample. The starting material was CXCR5- memory CD4+ T cells sorted from blood, obtained 7 days after influenza vaccination. What the cell subset or site label conveys for this sample: CXCR5- memory CD4 T cells. Receptor source: an adult who received the influenza vaccine.

The rearrangement joins TRBV5-3 to TRBJ2-2; 10 nucleotides match TRBD2. TRBV5-3 is marked as an open reading frame, function uncertain. The CDR3 runs 18 residues. V was pared by 2 bases and J by 4 bases, with 11 bases of the junction left unmatched. Here the CDR3 DNA reads TGTGCCAGAAGCTTAGGGACTAGCGACTGTTCTCGCACCGGGGAGCTGTTTTTT. It codes for CARSLGTSDCSRTGELFF.

This chain uses TRBV6-5 with TRBJ1-5, with D perhaps TRBD1 (5 bases). Trimming removed 6 bases at V and 3 bases at J, with 12 bases between. Germline V gene data show CDR1 as MNHEY and CDR2 as SVGAGI. The CDR3 totals 14 residues. The DNA for the CDR3 is TGTGCCAGCAGGGGCAGACAGAACAATCAGCCCCAGCATTTT. Translated: CASRGRQNNQPQHF.

The chain couples TRBV29-1 to TRBJ1-4, with D hard to call. V was trimmed by 4 bases and J by 6 bases, leaving 9 bases between them. The germline gives CDR1 SQVTM, CDR2 ANQGSEA. The CDR3 consists of 12 residues. The CDR3 DNA sequence: TGCAGCGTTGGAAGGGAAGATGAAAAACTGTTTTTT. Its protein is CSVGREDEKLFF.

This chain links TRBV5-5 with TRBJ2-5; D possibly matches TRBD1 or TRBD2 (5 bases each). V lost 2 bases to trimming and J lost 5 bases, with 13 bases between them. The CDR3 loop spans 14 amino acids. Germline CDR1 SGHKS, CDR2 YYEKEE (reference sequence). The CDR3 nucleotides read TGTGCCAGCAGCTTAGACGGGACGGGGGAGACCCAGTACTTC. It codes for CASSLDGTGETQYF.

This chain uses TRBV7-9 with TRBJ2-2; unclear D gene. The ends were cut back, 4 bases at V and 8 bases at J, with 8 bases in the middle. Germline CDR1 is SEHNR and CDR2 is FQNEAQ (reference sequence). The CDR3 contains 12 residues. In nucleotides, the CDR3 is TGTGCCAGCAGCTCACTTAGTGGGGAGCTGTTTTTT. Translation: CASSSLSGELFF.

Only a few counts were recorded for this clone. CDR3 amino acids: CASSSGGTRYEQYF. The CDR3, as DNA: TGTGCCAGCAGCTCGGGGGGGACAAGGTACGAGCAGTACTTC. The rearrangement uses TRBV5-4 and TRBJ2-7; 8 bases map to TRBD2. Losses at the gene ends were 3 bases for V and 4 bases for J; bases not matched to a gene: 6. The CDR3 has 14 amino acids. The germline V gene encodes CDR1 SGHNT and CDR2 YYREEE (reference sequence).

This sequence joins TRBV5-4 and TRBJ1-1, with unresolved D. The V end was cut by 7 bases, the J end by 3 bases, with 10 bases between. The length of the CDR3 is 12 residues. Per the germline V gene, CDR1 is SGHNT and CDR2 is YYREEE (reference sequence). The chain's CDR3 is CASLGSDTEAFF. The CDR3 DNA sequence: TGTGCCAGCCTAGGTTCAGACACTGAAGCTTTCTTT.

This rearrangement joins TRBV7-6 to TRBJ2-5, with 8 bases matching TRBD2. CDR3 length equals 14 residues. With 7 bases clipped from V and 6 bases from J, the junction kept 10 bases outside the gene matches. CDR1 is SGHVS and CDR2 is FNYEAQ in the germline V gene. DNA for the CDR3: TGTGCCAGCATCAGGGGACTAGGCGGGCAGACCCAGTACTTC. The encoded protein is CASIRGLGGQTQYF.

V usage is TRBV23-1 and J usage is TRBJ2-3; the D gene is possibly TRBD1 (5 bases). TRBV23-1 is identified as an open reading frame with a role that is uncertain. CDR3 size: 18 residues. V shed 4 bases and J shed 4 bases, with 24 bases lying between them. The CDR3 bases are TGCGCCAGCAGTCGAAAGCAGGGTGAAGCCCGACACGCAGATACGCAGTATTTT. Protein product: CASSRKQGEARHADTQYF.

The chain combines TRBV19 with TRBJ1-1; tentative D call: TRBD1 (5 bases). Trimming took 3 bases from V and 6 from J, leaving 14 bases between them. The CDR3 consists of 14 residues. The germline gives CDR1 LNHDA, CDR2 SQIVND (reference sequence). CDR3 loop: CASSMSGPWAEAFF. In nucleotides, the CDR3 is TGTGCCAGTAGTATGTCGGGGCCCTGGGCTGAAGCTTTCTTT.

The chain carries TRBV5-4 and TRBJ2-2, with 7 bases matching TRBD2. Germline CDR1 and CDR2: SGHNT and YYREEE (reference sequence). CDR3 length: 15 residues. The V segment lost 0 bases and the J segment 4 bases; nucleotides outside the gene matches: 3. CDR3 sequence reads: CASSLGLASTGELFF. CDR3 bases: TGTGCCAGCAGCTTGGGACTAGCATCCACCGGGGAGCTGTTTTTT.

This clone appeared a single time. The chain joins TRBV11-2 to TRBJ1-4; no clear D gene. The V and J ends lost 2 bases and 3 bases respectively, with 13 bases between them. Germline CDR1 reads SGHAT; CDR2 reads FQNNGV. The CDR3 loop spans 16 amino acids. Here the CDR3 reads CASSLSFRYSNEKLFF. The CDR3, as DNA: TGTGCCAGCAGCTTATCTTTCCGGTACTCTAATGAAAAACTGTTTTTT.

CDR3 coding DNA: TGTGCCAGCAGCAAAAGGGAATTGAGGGGGACAGGGGACACTGAAGCTTTCTTT. This sequence encodes CASSKRELRGTGDTEAFF. The rearrangement joins TRBV21-1 to TRBJ1-1; the table's D gene call, TRBD1, was not cross checked with the DNA. TRBV21-1 is noted as a pseudogene. The CDR3 spans 18 residues.

This clone was seen only a few times. This chain uses TRBV9 with TRBJ2-3; 10 bases fit TRBD1. Germline V gene data show CDR1 as SGDLS and CDR2 as YYNGEE. The CDR3 runs 18 residues. Trimming took 2 bases from V and 3 from J; bases not matched to a gene: 12. The CDR3 is CASSVQGYGTGATDTQYF. As DNA, the CDR3 is TGTGCCAGCAGCGTTCAGGGATACGGGACAGGGGCAACAGATACGCAGTATTTT. The variable domain in full, completed from reference TRBV9 and TRBJ2-3, reads DSGVTQTPKHLITATGQRVTLRCSPRSGDLSVYWYQQSLDQGLQFLIQYYNGEERAKGNILERFSAQQFPDLHSELNLSSLELGDSALYFCASSVQGYGTGATDTQYFGPGTRLTVL.

In DNA, the CDR3 is TGTGCCAGCAGCTTACAAGGACAAACGATCACCGGGGAGCTGTTTTTT. It yields the protein CASSLQGQTITGELFF. J is TRBJ2-2 and V is TRBV11-2, with TRBD1 as a possible D gene (5 bases). From germline, CDR1 is SGHAT and CDR2 FQNNGV. CDR3 length equals 16 residues. V dropped 2 bases and J dropped 4 bases, with 14 bases sitting between them.

V usage is TRBV9 and J usage is TRBJ2-1; 8 nucleotides line up with TRBD1. The CDR3 contains 15 residues. V lost 4 bases and J lost 2; bases outside the gene matches: 5. The V gene's germline CDR1 is SGDLS and CDR2 YYNGEE. CDR3 DNA sequence: TGTGCCAGCAGCAGCCGGGGACAGGCCTACAATGAGCAGTTCTTC. Translating gives CASSSRGQAYNEQFF.

CDR3 DNA: TGTGCCAGCAGCCGATTAATAGCGGAGACCCAGTACTTC. Its translation is CASSRLIAETQYF. The chain recombines TRBV4-2 with TRBJ2-5; TRBD2 might be the D (5 bases). V was trimmed by 4 bases and J by 5 bases, leaving 11 bases between them. This CDR3 region has 13 residues. CDR1 is LGHNA and CDR2 is YNFKEQ in the germline V gene.

The V and J genes are TRBV2 and TRBJ2-5; D call uncertain. V gave up 6 bases and J gave up 7 bases, with 12 bases separating them. From germline, CDR1 is SNHLY and CDR2 FYNNEI. This CDR3 contains 12 residues. CDR3 DNA: TGTGCCAGCAGGCGCTCCGGTGGGACCCAGTACTTC. This sequence encodes CASRRSGGTQYF.

This clone was detected once. The V and J genes are TRBV5-1 and TRBJ2-1; the D gene is possibly TRBD1 (6 bases). The CDR3 loop spans 14 amino acids. The germline V gene encodes CDR1 SGHRS and CDR2 YFSETQ. Trimming removed 0 bases from V and 4 bases from J, with 8 bases in between. CDR3 in amino acids: CASSLGQGYNEQFF. CDR3 in DNA: TGCGCCAGCAGCTTGGGGCAGGGGTACAATGAGCAGTTCTTC.

V gene TRBV5-1 combines with J gene TRBJ2-1; D is ambiguous. The V end was cut by 0 bases, the J end by 7 bases, with 11 bases between. The CDR3 loop spans 14 amino acids. Per germline, CDR1 SGHRS and CDR2 YFSETQ. This chain's CDR3 is CASSLGRVRNEQFF. The CDR3 DNA follows: TGCGCCAGCAGCTTGGGCCGGGTTAGGAATGAGCAGTTCTTC.

The rearrangement uses TRBV6-5 and TRBJ2-7; possible D gene TRBD2, 6 bases. Germline-derived CDR1 and CDR2 are MNHEY and SVGAGI. The ends were cut back, 6 bases at V and 6 bases at J, with 15 bases in the middle. CDR3 length: 13 amino acids. The CDR3 sequence: CASRGLVVGEQYF. CDR3 bases: TGTGCCAGCAGGGGACTCGTGGTAGGCGAGCAGTACTTC.

The chain uses TRBV10-3 and TRBJ2-6; possible D gene TRBD1, 6 bases. V lost 4 bases to trimming and J lost 0 bases, with 13 bases between them. CDR3 size: 17 residues. The V gene's germline CDR1 is ENHRY and CDR2 SYGVKD. In DNA, the CDR3 is TGTGCCATCAGTGTCGGCAGGGGAAACTCTGGGGCCAACGTCCTGACTTTC. The encoded protein is CAISVGRGNSGANVLTF.

In its sample, this clone was seen a few times. The rearrangement uses TRBV10-3 and TRBJ1-6; D is uncertain. Germline loops: CDR1 ENHRY, CDR2 SYGVKD. The length of the CDR3 is 14 residues. The ends were cut back, 0 bases at V and 10 bases at J, with 10 bases in the middle. The CDR3 region has the DNA TGTGCCATCAGTGAGTCTGGGGAAGGGTCACCCCTCCACTTT. This encodes CAISESGEGSPLHF.

The rearrangement uses TRBV5-1 and TRBJ2-7; D perhaps matches TRBD2 (5 bases). The germline V gene has CDR1 SGHRS and CDR2 YFSETQ. The CDR3 spans 14 residues. V was trimmed by 3 bases and J by 1 base, leaving 11 bases between them. CDR3 in DNA: TGCGCCAGCAGCTCGCGCGGGCTGTCCTACGAGCAGTACTTC. Its protein is CASSSRGLSYEQYF. The whole variable domain, remainder taken from reference TRBV5-1 and TRBJ2-7, is KAGVTQTPRYLIKTRGQQVTLSCSPISGHRSVSWYQQTPGQGLQFLFEYFSETQRNKGNFPGRFSGRQFSNSRSEMNVSTLELGDSALYLCASSSRGLSYEQYFGPGTRLTVT.

The chain couples TRBV9 to TRBJ1-1; 7 bases fit TRBD1. CDR1 and CDR2 from the germline V gene are SGDLS and YYNGEE. Trimming at V came to 4 bases and at J to 7 bases, leaving 1 base not matched to a gene. There are 11 residues in the CDR3. This CDR3 is CASSTGDEAFF. CDR3 sequence (DNA): TGTGCCAGCAGCACAGGGGATGAAGCTTTCTTT.

This CDR3 reads CASSLSRLVSAISYEQYF. In DNA, the CDR3 is TGTGCCAGCAGCTTATCTCGACTAGTGTCGGCAATATCCTACGAGCAGTACTTC. The chain carries TRBV11-3 and TRBJ2-7; D might be TRBD2 (6 bases). Germline V lookup: CDR1 SGHNT, CDR2 YENEEA. The CDR3 has 18 residues. The V gene lost 2 bases and the J gene lost 1 base, with 21 bases spanning the gap.

The chain employs TRBV6-5 and TRBJ2-7; 7 bases fit TRBD1. After removal of 10 bases from V and 5 bases from J, the junction contained 14 bases not matched to a gene. Per the germline V gene, CDR1 is MNHEY and CDR2 is SVGAGI. CDR3 length equals 14 residues. The DNA of the CDR3 is TGTGCCACTACCCCTAGGGGGCTGAGGGACGAGCAGTACTTC. Translation: CATTPRGLRDEQYF.

The chain recombines TRBV10-3 with TRBJ2-3, with 9 bases lining up with TRBD2. With V trimmed by 11 bases and J by 4 bases, 7 bases remained unmatched. This CDR3 spans 13 amino acids. The germline CDR1 and CDR2 sequences are ENHRY and SYGVKD. The DNA of the CDR3 is TGTGCCCATGGGGGCGGGGGGGCAGATACGCAGTATTTT. Translated: CAHGGGGADTQYF.

CDR3 DNA: TGTGCCATCAGTGCCCGGGGTCAGAACACTGAAGCTTTCTTT. Protein sequence: CAISARGQNTEAFF. The rearrangement joins TRBV10-3 to TRBJ1-1; no definite D call. The CDR3 contains 14 residues. CDR1 is ENHRY and CDR2 is SYGVKD in the germline V gene. V shed 4 bases and J shed 1 base, with 10 bases lying between them.

This clone has a single count. The chain has TRBV6-5 and TRBJ1-2; a possible D gene is TRBD1 (6 bases). With 0 bases removed from V and 7 bases from J, the gap between germline ends came to 9 bases. Per germline, CDR1 MNHEY and CDR2 SVGAGI. The CDR3 sequence is 13 residues long. The CDR3: CASSYSTGAGYTF. The CDR3 region has the DNA TGTGCCAGCAGTTACTCGACGGGGGCTGGCTACACCTTC.

The chain employs TRBV7-6 and TRBJ1-3; D remains unclear. CDR1 is SGHVS and CDR2 is FNYEAQ in the germline V gene. Trimming stripped 5 bases from V and 6 bases from J, with 17 bases between. The CDR3 totals 15 residues. The CDR3 protein is CASSDPRREENTIYF. The CDR3 DNA sequence: TGTGCCAGCAGCGACCCGAGGCGGGAAGAAAACACCATATATTTT.

The table lists this clone with a count of one. The V and J genes are TRBV2 and TRBJ2-7, with 7 bases lining up with TRBD1. J lost 5 bases, V lost 2 bases, and 12 bases had no gene match. Germline V gene data show CDR1 as SNHLY and CDR2 as FYNNEI. The CDR3 has 16 amino acids. This CDR3 reads CASSEISLQGDDEQYF. The DNA of the CDR3 is TGTGCCAGCAGTGAAATAAGTCTCCAGGGGGACGACGAGCAGTACTTC.